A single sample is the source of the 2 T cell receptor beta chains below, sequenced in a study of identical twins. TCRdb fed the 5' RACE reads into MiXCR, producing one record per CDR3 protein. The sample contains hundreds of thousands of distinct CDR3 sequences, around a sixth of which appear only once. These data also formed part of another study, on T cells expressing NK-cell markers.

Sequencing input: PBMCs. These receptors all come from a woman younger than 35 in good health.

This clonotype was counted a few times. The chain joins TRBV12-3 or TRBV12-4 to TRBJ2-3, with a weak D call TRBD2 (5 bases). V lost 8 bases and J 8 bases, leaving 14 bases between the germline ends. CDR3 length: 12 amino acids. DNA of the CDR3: TGTGCCAGCCGCCCGAGACTAACTACGCAGTATTTT. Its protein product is CASRPRLTTQYF.

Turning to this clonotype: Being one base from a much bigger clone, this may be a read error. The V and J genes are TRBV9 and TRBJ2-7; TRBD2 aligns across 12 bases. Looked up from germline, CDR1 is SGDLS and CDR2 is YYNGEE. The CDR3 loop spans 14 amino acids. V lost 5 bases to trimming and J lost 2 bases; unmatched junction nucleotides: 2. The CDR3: CASSTSGGPYEQYF. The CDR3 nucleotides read TGTGCCAGCAGTACTAGCGGGGGGCCCTACGAGCAGTACTTC.